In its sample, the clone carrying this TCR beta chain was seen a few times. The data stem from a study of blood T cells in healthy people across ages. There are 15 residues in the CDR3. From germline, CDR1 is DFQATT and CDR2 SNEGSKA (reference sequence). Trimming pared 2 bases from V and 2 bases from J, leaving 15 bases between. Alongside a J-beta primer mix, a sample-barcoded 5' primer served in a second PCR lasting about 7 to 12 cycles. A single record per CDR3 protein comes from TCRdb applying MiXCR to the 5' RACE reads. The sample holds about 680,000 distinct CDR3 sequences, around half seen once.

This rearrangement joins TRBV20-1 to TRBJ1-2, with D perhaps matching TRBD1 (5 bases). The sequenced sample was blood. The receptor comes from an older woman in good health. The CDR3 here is CSARIPGHPNYGYTF. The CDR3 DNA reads TGCAGTGCTAGAATTCCGGGGCACCCCAACTATGGCTACACCTTC.